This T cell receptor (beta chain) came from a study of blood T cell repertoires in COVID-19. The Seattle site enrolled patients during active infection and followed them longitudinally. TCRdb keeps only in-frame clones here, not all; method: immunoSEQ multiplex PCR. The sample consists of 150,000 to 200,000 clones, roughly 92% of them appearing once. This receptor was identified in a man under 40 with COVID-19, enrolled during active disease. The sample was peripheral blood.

The CDR3 loop reads CASSESRQGQDNSPLHF. CDR3 nucleotide sequence: TGTGCCAGCAGTGAATCTAGGCAGGGGCAAGATAATTCACCCCTCCACTTT. The chain recombines TRBV25-1 with TRBJ1-6, with TRBD1 as a possible D gene (6 bases). CDR3 size: 17 residues. CDR1 is MGHDK and CDR2 is SYGVNS in the germline V gene. V gave up 1 base and J gave up 5 bases, with 15 bases separating them.